The 25 T cell receptor beta chains reported below all come from one sample, sequenced in a study of blood T cell repertoires in COVID-19. Sequenced by immunoSEQ multiplex PCR; TCRdb stores in-frame clones only, minus some. Here the sample spans more than 300,000 clones, about 90% being singletons. The specimen was PBMCs or T cells enriched from blood (not recorded which). The receptor set was obtained from a man aged 40-49 years in a cohort exposed to, infected with or recovered from COVID-19 (not recorded which).

The chain couples TRBV4-1 to TRBJ1-4; no firm D call. The CDR3 has 16 amino acids. Germline loops: CDR1 MGHRA, CDR2 YSYEKL. The V and J ends lost 1 base and 0 bases respectively, with 9 bases between them. This chain's CDR3 is CASSQVRSTTNEKLFF. CDR3 DNA sequence: TGCGCCAGCAGCCAAGTCCGGAGCACAACTAATGAAAAACTGTTTTTT.

This clone was seen a single time. Other DNA sequences within the sample encode an identical CDR3. CDR3 protein: CATSRDRGSGNTIYF. CDR3 nucleotides: TGTGCCACCAGCAGAGACAGGGGCTCTGGAAACACCATATATTTT. The genes are TRBV15 and TRBJ1-3; a weak D match, TRBD1 (6 bases). V was clipped by 0 bases and J by 0 bases, with 6 bases between them. CDR3 length equals 15 residues. Germline lookup yields CDR1 LNHNV and CDR2 YYDKDF (reference sequence).

The chain employs TRBV5-4 and TRBJ2-3, with 10 bases aligning to TRBD2. This CDR3 has 19 residues. CDR1 SGHNT and CDR2 YYREEE come from the germline V gene (reference sequence). The J segment lost 4 bases and the V segment lost 5 bases, leaving 19 bases of the junction unmatched. The CDR3 sequence is CASRLAAGGPGGGADTQYF. CDR3 in DNA: TGTGCCAGCAGGCTTGCAGCGGGAGGGCCTGGGGGAGGTGCAGATACGCAGTATTTT.

V usage is TRBV9 and J usage is TRBJ2-2; maybe TRBD2 (5 bases). Trimming took 0 bases from V and 2 from J, leaving 8 bases between them. Germline V lookup: CDR1 SGDLS, CDR2 YYNGEE. This CDR3 has 15 residues. CDR3 sequence (DNA): TGTGCCAGCAGCGTAGGAGGGTCTAACACCGGGGAGCTGTTTTTT. It specifies CASSVGGSNTGELFF.

V gene TRBV6-5 combines with J gene TRBJ1-4; D is unclear. Germline CDR1 reads MNHEY; CDR2 reads SVGAGI. The V end lost 6 bases, the J end lost 0 bases, and 11 bases lay between the germline ends. The CDR3 is 15 amino acids. CDR3 sequence: CASRRKGATNEKLFF. CDR3 DNA: TGTGCCAGCAGGAGGAAAGGAGCAACTAATGAAAAACTGTTTTTT.

The V gene is TRBV4-1, the J gene TRBJ1-2; maybe TRBD1 (5 bases). V was clipped by 0 bases and J by 8 bases, with 19 bases between them. Germline assignment: CDR1 MGHRA and CDR2 YSYEKL. The CDR3 is 16 amino acids. CDR3 protein: CASSQEVTVHGGGYTF. The CDR3 region has the DNA TGCGCCAGCAGCCAAGAGGTGACAGTGCATGGCGGAGGCTACACCTTC.

This clone was seen once. CDR3: CASRLEFRGTDDEQYF. The CDR3 DNA reads as TGTGCAAGTCGCTTAGAGTTCAGGGGTACCGACGACGAGCAGTACTTC. The chain employs TRBV12-2 and TRBJ2-7; TRBD1 is taken as the D call from the table, unchecked against the DNA. TRBV12-2 is deemed a pseudogene. This CDR3 comprises 16 residues.

J is TRBJ1-5 and V is TRBV28; 11 positions match TRBD1. V was pared by 6 bases and J by 3 bases, with 4 bases of the junction left unmatched. The CDR3 length is 15 residues. Per germline, CDR1 MDHEN and CDR2 SYDVKM. This chain's CDR3 is CASRGTGGSNQPQHF. The CDR3 DNA reads TGTGCCAGCAGGGGGACAGGGGGGTCCAATCAGCCCCAGCATTTT. The full variable domain, rest sourced from reference TRBV28 and TRBJ1-5, is DVKVTQSSRYLVKRTGEKVFLECVQDMDHENMFWYRQDPGLGLRLIYFSYDVKMKEKGDIPEGYSVSREKKERFSLILESASTNQTSMYLCASRGTGGSNQPQHFGDGTRLSIL.

This sequence joins TRBV11-2 and TRBJ2-5, with 13 bases identical to TRBD2. The CDR3 length is 17 residues. The V segment lost 5 bases and the J segment 2 bases; nucleotides outside the gene matches: 8. CDR1 SGHAT and CDR2 FQNNGV come from the germline V gene. CDR3 loop: CASSLDTSGRGQETQYF. The CDR3 region has the DNA TGTGCCAGCAGCCTGGATACTAGCGGGAGGGGACAAGAGACCCAGTACTTC.

The CDR3 region has the DNA TGCAGCGTTGAAAATCGGGACAGGGTCAACGAGCAGTACTTC. Translation: CSVENRDRVNEQYF. This rearrangement joins TRBV29-1 to TRBJ2-7; 9 bases are shared with TRBD1. The junction had 7 bases not matched to a gene; V was cut back by 2 bases and J by 5 bases. The CDR3 is made up of 14 amino acids. Germline assignment: CDR1 SQVTM and CDR2 ANQGSEA.

This clone was seen a handful of times. The chain recombines TRBV20-1 with TRBJ1-1; TRBD1 matches 7 bases. CDR3 size: 15 residues. With V trimmed by 3 bases and J by 4 bases, 11 bases remained unmatched. The germline CDR1 and CDR2 sequences are DFQATT and SNEGSKA (reference sequence). For the CDR3, the DNA is TGCAGTGCTAGTTACAAAGGGGGCGAAAGCACTGAAGCTTTCTTT. Encoded protein: CSASYKGGESTEAFF.

The rearrangement uses TRBV5-1 and TRBJ2-3; 13 bases fit TRBD2. The CDR3 length is 18 residues. CDR1 is SGHRS, CDR2 YFSETQ, per germline. V lost 3 bases and J lost 0; bases outside the gene matches: 7. CDR3 DNA: TGCGCCAGCAGCTCAAGACTAGCGGGAGGCCCGAGCACAGATACGCAGTATTTT. It codes for CASSSRLAGGPSTDTQYF.

J is TRBJ1-5 and V is TRBV6-5, with 10 nucleotides matching TRBD1. The CDR3 has 14 amino acids. Germline CDR1 is MNHEY and CDR2 is SVGAGI. With V trimmed by 9 bases and J by 1 base, 3 bases remained unmatched. As DNA, the CDR3 is TGTGCCAGTTGGGACAGGGGAAGCAATCAGCCCCAGCATTTT. Residues: CASWDRGSNQPQHF.

This clone has more than one count but fewer than ten. The V call is TRBV28, the J call TRBJ1-3, with 7 bases aligning to TRBD1. The V segment lost 10 bases and the J segment 0 bases; nucleotides outside the gene matches: 9. Germline-derived CDR1 and CDR2 are MDHEN and SYDVKM. The CDR3 is 15 residues long. The CDR3: CATSGGQFSGNTIYF. Written as DNA, the CDR3 is TGTGCCACCTCAGGGGGACAATTCTCTGGAAACACCATATATTTT. Filled out from reference TRBV28 and TRBJ1-3, the complete variable domain reads DVKVTQSSRYLVKRTGEKVFLECVQDMDHENMFWYRQDPGLGLRLIYFSYDVKMKEKGDIPEGYSVSREKKERFSLILESASTNQTSMYLCATSGGQFSGNTIYFGEGSWLTVV.

The gene calls are TRBV2 and TRBJ1-6; tentatively, D is TRBD1 (6 bases). V lost 9 bases and J lost 10, with 16 bases in between. The germline V gene has CDR1 SNHLY and CDR2 FYNNEI. The CDR3 is 13 amino acids. DNA for the CDR3: TGTGCCAGTACATGGGACATCGGATCACCCCTCCACTTT. Encoded protein: CASTWDIGSPLHF.

The chain joins TRBV4-1 to TRBJ1-2, with 9 bases identical to TRBD1. CDR1 and CDR2 from the germline V gene are MGHRA and YSYEKL. V shed 4 bases and J 6 bases; nucleotides not matched to a gene: 6. There are 14 residues in the CDR3. CDR3 nucleotides: TGCGCCAGCAGCCCAGGGACAGGGATCAATGGCTACACCTTC. This sequence encodes CASSPGTGINGYTF.

The chain has TRBV5-1 and TRBJ2-3; 7 nucleotides line up with TRBD1. The CDR3 consists of 14 residues. The ends lost 4 bases at V and 0 bases at J; junction bases unmatched: 2. CDR1 SGHRS and CDR2 YFSETQ come from the germline V gene. This CDR3 is CASSPGGSTDTQYF. The CDR3 DNA follows: TGCGCCAGCAGCCCAGGGGGAAGCACAGATACGCAGTATTTT. Drawing the rest from reference TRBV5-1 and TRBJ2-3, the complete variable domain is KAGVTQTPRYLIKTRGQQVTLSCSPISGHRSVSWYQQTPGQGLQFLFEYFSETQRNKGNFPGRFSGRQFSNSRSEMNVSTLELGDSALYLCASSPGGSTDTQYFGPGTRLTVL.

This chain uses TRBV4-2 with TRBJ2-6; 8 bases map to TRBD1. Germline V lookup: CDR1 LGHNA, CDR2 YNFKEQ. V lost 8 bases, J lost 0 bases, and 12 bases stayed unmatched. The length of the CDR3 is 18 residues. The CDR3 is CASLSLGQAFSGANVLTF. For the CDR3, the DNA is TGTGCCAGCCTATCGTTGGGACAGGCTTTCTCTGGGGCCAACGTCCTGACTTTC.

J is TRBJ1-3 and V is TRBV6-5; 8 bases are a match to TRBD1. Trimming removed 6 bases from V and 2 bases from J; junction bases left unmatched: 3. The CDR3 length is 14 residues. Germline CDR1 reads MNHEY; CDR2 reads SVGAGI. In DNA, the CDR3 is TGTGCCAGCAGGACAGGGGAGGCTGGAAACACCATATATTTT. Protein sequence: CASRTGEAGNTIYF.

In DNA, the CDR3 is TGTGCCAGCAGCCCTGGGACAGCTAACTATGGCTACACCTTC. Amino acid sequence: CASSPGTANYGYTF. The rearrangement uses TRBV7-2 and TRBJ1-2; 7 bases agree with TRBD1. Trimming at V came to 5 bases and at J to 0 bases, leaving 3 bases not matched to a gene. Germline V gene sequence: CDR1 SGHTA, CDR2 FQGNSA. This CDR3 has 14 amino acids.

V and J are TRBV14 and TRBJ1-4, with D unresolved. Germline assignment: CDR1 SGHDN and CDR2 FVKESK. The CDR3 has 14 amino acids. The V gene lost 4 bases and the J gene lost 0 bases, with 6 bases spanning the gap. CDR3: CASSPRATNEKLFF. The CDR3, as DNA: TGTGCCAGCAGCCCTAGAGCAACTAATGAAAAACTGTTTTTT.

This chain connects TRBV2 to TRBJ2-2; perhaps TRBD1 as D (5 bases). Trimming left V 2 bases short and J 8 bases short, with 18 bases between. There are 16 residues in the CDR3. Germline CDR1 and CDR2: SNHLY and FYNNEI. The CDR3 is CASSEQGISHRGELFF. The CDR3 coding sequence is TGTGCCAGCAGTGAACAGGGTATTTCCCACAGGGGGGAGCTGTTTTTT.

V and J are TRBV19 and TRBJ2-2, with TRBD1 matching over 11 bases. V shed 4 bases, J shed 4 bases, and the junction held 2 bases outside the gene matches. The germline V gene encodes CDR1 LNHDA and CDR2 SQIVND (reference sequence). This CDR3 contains 15 residues. CDR3 sequence (DNA): TGTGCCAGTAGTAGCGGGACAGGGGGCACCGGGGAGCTGTTTTTT. Its translation is CASSSGTGGTGELFF. The full variable domain, in which reference TRBV19 and TRBJ2-2 provide the parts outside the CDR3, is DGGITQSPKYLFRKEGQNVTLSCEQNLNHDAMYWYRQDPGQGLRLIYYSQIVNDFQKGDIAEGYSVSREKKESFPLTVTSAQKNPTAFYLCASSSGTGGTGELFFGEGSRLTVL.

The genes are TRBV6-5 and TRBJ1-1; TRBD1 matches 7 bases. Germline assignment: CDR1 MNHEY and CDR2 SVGAGI. The V and J ends lost 5 bases and 7 bases, in that order; junction bases with no gene match: 4. The CDR3 sequence is 12 residues long. The CDR3 sequence: CASSQGVGEAFF. CDR3 nucleotides: TGTGCCAGCAGTCAGGGGGTAGGTGAAGCTTTCTTT.

V usage is TRBV30 and J usage is TRBJ1-2; 7 positions match TRBD1. Germline assignment: CDR1 GTSNPN and CDR2 SVGIG (reference sequence). Trimming cost V 5 bases and J 4 bases; bases outside gene matches: 4. There are 12 residues in the CDR3. The CDR3 loop is CAWAQGTYGYTF. The CDR3 nucleotides read TGTGCCTGGGCACAGGGGACCTATGGCTACACCTTC.